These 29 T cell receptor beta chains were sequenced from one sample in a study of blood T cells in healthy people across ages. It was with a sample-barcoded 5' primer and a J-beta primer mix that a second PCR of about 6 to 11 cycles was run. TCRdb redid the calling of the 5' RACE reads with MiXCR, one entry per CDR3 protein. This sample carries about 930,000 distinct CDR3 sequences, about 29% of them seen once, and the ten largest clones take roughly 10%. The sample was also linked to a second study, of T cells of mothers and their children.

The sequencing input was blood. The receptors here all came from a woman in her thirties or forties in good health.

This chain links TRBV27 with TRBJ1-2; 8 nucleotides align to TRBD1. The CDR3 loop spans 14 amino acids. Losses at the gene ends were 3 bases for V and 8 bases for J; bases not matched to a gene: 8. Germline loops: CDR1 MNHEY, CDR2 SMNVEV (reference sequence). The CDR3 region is CASSFLGTGGGYTF. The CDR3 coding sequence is TGTGCCAGCAGTTTCCTTGGGACAGGTGGCGGCTACACCTTC.

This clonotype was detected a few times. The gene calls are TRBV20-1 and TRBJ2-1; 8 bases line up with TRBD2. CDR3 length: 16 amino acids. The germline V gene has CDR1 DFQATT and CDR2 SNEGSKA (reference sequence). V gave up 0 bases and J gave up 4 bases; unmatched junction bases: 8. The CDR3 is CSARDPGGPLYNEQFF. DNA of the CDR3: TGCAGTGCTAGAGATCCGGGGGGGCCCCTTTACAATGAGCAGTTCTTC.

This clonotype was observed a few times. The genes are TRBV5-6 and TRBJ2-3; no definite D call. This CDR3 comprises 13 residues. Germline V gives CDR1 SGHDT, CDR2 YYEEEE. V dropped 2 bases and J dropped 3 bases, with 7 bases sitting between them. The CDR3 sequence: CASSFSQTDTQYF. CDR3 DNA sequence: TGTGCCAGCAGCTTTTCCCAGACAGATACGCAGTATTTT. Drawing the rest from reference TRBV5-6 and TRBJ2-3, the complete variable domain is DAGVTQSPTHLIKTRGQQVTLRCSPKSGHDTVSWYQQALGQGPQFIFQYYEEEERQRGNFPDRFSGHQFPNYSSELNVNALLLGDSALYLCASSFSQTDTQYFGPGTRLTVL.

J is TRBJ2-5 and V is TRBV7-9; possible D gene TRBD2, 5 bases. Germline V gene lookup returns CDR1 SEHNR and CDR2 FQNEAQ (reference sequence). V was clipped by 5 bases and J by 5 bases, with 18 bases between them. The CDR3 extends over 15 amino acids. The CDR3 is CASSRPSTWEETQYF. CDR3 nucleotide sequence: TGTGCCAGCAGCCGCCCCTCCACTTGGGAGGAGACCCAGTACTTC.

The CDR3 DNA sequence: TGCAGTGCTAGGGGGGAAAACTATGGCTACACCTTC. Translating it yields CSARGENYGYTF. The rearrangement uses TRBV20-1 and TRBJ1-2; TRBD1 is a possible D gene (5 bases). Germline lookup yields CDR1 DFQATT and CDR2 SNEGSKA (reference sequence). The CDR3 covers 12 residues. Trimming cost V 3 bases and J 2 bases, with 7 bases left between them.

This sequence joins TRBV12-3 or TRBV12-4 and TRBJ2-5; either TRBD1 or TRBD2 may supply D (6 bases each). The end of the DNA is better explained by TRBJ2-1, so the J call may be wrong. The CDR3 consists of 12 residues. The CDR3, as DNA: TGTGCCAGCAGACGGGGGCAAGAGACCCAGTTCTTC. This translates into CASRRGQETQFF.

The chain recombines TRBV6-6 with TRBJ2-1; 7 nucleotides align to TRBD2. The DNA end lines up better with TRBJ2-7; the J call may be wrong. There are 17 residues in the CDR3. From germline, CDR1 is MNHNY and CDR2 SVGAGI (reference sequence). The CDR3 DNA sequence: TGTGCCAGCAGTTACCTATGGCGGGGGAGCACCTACAATGAGCAGTACTTC. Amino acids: CASSYLWRGSTYNEQYF.

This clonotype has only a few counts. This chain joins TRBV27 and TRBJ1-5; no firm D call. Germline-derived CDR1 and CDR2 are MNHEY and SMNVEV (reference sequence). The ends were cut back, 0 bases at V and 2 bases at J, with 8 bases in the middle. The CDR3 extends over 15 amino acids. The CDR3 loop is CASSLSGIGNQPQHF. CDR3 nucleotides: TGTGCCAGCAGTTTATCTGGTATTGGCAATCAGCCCCAGCATTTT.

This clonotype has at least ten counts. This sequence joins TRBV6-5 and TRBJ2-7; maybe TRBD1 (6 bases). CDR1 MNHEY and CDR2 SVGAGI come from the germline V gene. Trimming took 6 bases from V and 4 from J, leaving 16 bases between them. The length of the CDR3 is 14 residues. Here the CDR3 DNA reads TGTGCCAGCAGGCCCCTCCGGGACAAGTACGAGCAGTACTTC. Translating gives CASRPLRDKYEQYF.

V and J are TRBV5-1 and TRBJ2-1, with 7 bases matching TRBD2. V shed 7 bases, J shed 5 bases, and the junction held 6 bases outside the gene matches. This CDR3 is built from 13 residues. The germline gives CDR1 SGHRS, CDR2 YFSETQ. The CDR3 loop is CASRGVDHNEQFF. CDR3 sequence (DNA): TGCGCCAGCCGGGGGGTTGACCACAATGAGCAGTTCTTC.

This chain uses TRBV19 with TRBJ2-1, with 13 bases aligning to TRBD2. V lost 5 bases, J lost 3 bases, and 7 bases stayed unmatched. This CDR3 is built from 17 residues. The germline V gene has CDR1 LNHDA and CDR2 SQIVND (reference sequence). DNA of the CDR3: TGTGCCAGTAGTCGAACTAGCGGGGGGGGTTACTACAATGAGCAGTTCTTC. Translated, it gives CASSRTSGGGYYNEQFF.

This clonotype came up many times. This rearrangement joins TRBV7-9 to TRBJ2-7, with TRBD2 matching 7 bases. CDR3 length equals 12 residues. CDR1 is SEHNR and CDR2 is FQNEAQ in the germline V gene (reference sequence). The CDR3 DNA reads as TGTGCTGCCGGGGGGAGCTCCTACGAGCAGTACTTC. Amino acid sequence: CAAGGSSYEQYF.

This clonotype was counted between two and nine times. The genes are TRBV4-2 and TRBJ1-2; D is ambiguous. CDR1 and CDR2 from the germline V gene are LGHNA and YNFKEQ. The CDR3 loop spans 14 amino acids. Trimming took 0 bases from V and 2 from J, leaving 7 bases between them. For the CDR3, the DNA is TGTGCCAGCAGCCAAGAACAGTTGAACTATGGCTACACCTTC. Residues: CASSQEQLNYGYTF.

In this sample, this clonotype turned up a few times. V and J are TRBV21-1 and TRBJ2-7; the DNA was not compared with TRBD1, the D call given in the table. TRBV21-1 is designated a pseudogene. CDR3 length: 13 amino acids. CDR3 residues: CATRGTASYEQYF. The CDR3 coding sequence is TGTGCCACCAGGGGGACAGCCTCCTACGAGCAGTACTTC.

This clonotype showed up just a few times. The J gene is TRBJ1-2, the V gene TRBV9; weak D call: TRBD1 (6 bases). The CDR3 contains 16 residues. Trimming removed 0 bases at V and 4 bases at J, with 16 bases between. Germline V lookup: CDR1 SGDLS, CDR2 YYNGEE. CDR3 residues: CASSVVEGDLAYGYTF. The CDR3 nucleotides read TGTGCCAGCAGCGTAGTGGAGGGGGACCTAGCCTATGGCTACACCTTC.

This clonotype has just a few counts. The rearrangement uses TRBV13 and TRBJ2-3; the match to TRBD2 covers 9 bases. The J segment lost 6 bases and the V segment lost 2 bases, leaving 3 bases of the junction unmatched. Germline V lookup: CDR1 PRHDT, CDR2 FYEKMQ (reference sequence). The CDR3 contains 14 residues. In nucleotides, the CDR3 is TGTGCCAGCAGCTTATGGAGCGGGGGGGATACGCAGTATTTT. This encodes CASSLWSGGDTQYF.

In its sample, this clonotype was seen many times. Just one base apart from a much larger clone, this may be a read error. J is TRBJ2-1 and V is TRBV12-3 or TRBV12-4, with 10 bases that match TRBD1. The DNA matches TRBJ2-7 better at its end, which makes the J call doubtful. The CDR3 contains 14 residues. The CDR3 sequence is CASSGTGDYNEQYF. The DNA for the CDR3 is TGTGCCAGCAGCGGGACAGGGGACTACAATGAGCAGTACTTC.

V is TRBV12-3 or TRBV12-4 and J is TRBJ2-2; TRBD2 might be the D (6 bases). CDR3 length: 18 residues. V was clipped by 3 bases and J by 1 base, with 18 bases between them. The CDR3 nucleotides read TGTGCCAGCAGTTTGGGTTCGGGTCGGCGGGAGAACACCGGGGAGCTGTTTTTT. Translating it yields CASSLGSGRRENTGELFF.

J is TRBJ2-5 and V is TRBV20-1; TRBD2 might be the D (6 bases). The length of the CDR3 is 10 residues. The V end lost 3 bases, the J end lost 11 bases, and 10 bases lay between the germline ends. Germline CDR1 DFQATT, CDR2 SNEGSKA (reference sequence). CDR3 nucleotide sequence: TGCAGTGCTAGGCGGGATGAGCAGTACTTC. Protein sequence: CSARRDEQYF.

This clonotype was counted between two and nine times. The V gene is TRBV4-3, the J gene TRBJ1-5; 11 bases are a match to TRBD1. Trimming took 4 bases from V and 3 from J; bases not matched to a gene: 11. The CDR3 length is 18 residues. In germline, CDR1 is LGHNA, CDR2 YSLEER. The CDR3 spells CASSPGTGGDRANQPQHF. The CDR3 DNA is TGCGCCAGCAGCCCTGGGACAGGGGGAGATAGGGCCAATCAGCCCCAGCATTTT.

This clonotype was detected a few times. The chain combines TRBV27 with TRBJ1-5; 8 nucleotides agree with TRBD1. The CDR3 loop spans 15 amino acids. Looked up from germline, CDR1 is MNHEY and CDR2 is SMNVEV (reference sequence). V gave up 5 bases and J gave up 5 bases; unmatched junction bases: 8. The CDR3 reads CASSPPGTGYQPQHF. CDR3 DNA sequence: TGTGCCAGCAGTCCGCCCGGGACAGGTTATCAGCCCCAGCATTTT.

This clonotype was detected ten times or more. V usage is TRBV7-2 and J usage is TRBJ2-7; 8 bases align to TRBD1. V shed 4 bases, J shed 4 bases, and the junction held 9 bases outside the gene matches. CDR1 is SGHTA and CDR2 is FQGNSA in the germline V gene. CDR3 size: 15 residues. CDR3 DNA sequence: TGTGCCAGCAGCTCTTGGACAGGGACGGGGTACGAGCAGTACTTC. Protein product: CASSSWTGTGYEQYF.

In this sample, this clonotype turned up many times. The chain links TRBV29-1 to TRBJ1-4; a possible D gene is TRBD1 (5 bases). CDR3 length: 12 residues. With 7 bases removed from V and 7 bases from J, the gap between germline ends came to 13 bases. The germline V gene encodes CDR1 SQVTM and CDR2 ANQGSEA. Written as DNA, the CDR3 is TGCAGCGCCCTGGAGGGGATTGAAAAACTGTTTTTT. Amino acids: CSALEGIEKLFF. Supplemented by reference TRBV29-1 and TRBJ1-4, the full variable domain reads SAVISQKPSRDICQRGTSLTIQCQVDSQVTMMFWYRQQPGQSLTLIATANQGSEATYESGFVIDKFPISRPNLTFSTLTVSNMSPEDSSIYLCSALEGIEKLFFGSGTQLSVL.

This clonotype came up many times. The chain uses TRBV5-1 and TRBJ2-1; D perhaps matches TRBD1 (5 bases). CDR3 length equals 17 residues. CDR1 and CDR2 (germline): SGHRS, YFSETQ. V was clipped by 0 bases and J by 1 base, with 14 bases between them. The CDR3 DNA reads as TGCGCCAGCAGCTTGGCTTCGGGCAGGGATTCCTACAATGAGCAGTTCTTC. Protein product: CASSLASGRDSYNEQFF.

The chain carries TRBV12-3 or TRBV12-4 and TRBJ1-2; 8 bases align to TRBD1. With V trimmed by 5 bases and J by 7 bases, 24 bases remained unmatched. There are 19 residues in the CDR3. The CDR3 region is CASSPRGLFGGQGRGGYTF. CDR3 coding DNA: TGTGCCAGCAGTCCGCGAGGACTATTCGGAGGACAGGGCAGGGGTGGCTACACCTTC.

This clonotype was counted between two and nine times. The CDR3 nucleotides are TGTGCCAGCAGCTACGACAACTACAATGAGCAGTTCTTC. This gives the protein CASSYDNYNEQFF. The chain couples TRBV5-6 to TRBJ2-1; unclear D gene. Trimming shortened V by 3 bases and J by 3 bases, and 7 bases separated the two germline ends. Germline V gene sequence: CDR1 SGHDT, CDR2 YYEEEE. This CDR3 region has 13 residues.

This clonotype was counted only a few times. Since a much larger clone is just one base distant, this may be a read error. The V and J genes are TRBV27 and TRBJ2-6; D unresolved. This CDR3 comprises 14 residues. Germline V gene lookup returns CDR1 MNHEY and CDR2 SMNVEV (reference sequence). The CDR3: CASSLFPGTNVLTF. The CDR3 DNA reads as TGTGCCAGCAGTTTATTCCCTGGGACCAACGTCCTGACTTTC.

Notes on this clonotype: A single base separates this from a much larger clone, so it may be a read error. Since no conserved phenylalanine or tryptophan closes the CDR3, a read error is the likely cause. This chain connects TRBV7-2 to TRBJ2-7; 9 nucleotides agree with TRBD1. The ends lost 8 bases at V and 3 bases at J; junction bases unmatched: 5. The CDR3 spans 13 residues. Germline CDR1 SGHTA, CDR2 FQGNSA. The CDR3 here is CASRGQGNYEQYC. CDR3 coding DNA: TGTGCCAGCCGCGGACAGGGGAACTACGAGCAGTACTGC.

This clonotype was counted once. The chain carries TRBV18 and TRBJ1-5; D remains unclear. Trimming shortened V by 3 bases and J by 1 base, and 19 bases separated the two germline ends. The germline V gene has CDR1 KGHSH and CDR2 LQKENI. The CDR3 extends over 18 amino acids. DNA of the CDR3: TGTGCCAGCTCACCTACCGGTGCAGGAGGAGGGAGCAATCAGCCCCAGCATTTT. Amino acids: CASSPTGAGGGSNQPQHF.